This is a list of T cell receptor beta chains from one sample in a study of shared clonotypes between healthy human individuals. Data came from immunoSEQ multiplex PCR; TCRdb stores just in-frame clones and leaves some out. The profile shows over 850,000 clones, more than 75% of them singletons. Sequenced input: memory CD4+ T cells from PBMCs. The receptors come from a man between 18 and 35 years old in good health. Some clones in this sample may be carry-over from other donors' samples. The CDR3 runs from the conserved cysteine through the conserved F or W. D genes are given only for firm matches. Size tells how often a clone was seen (once, few, many) or the class of an expanded clone, and some rows leave it out.

.	TRBJ1-3	.	TRBV7-2	CASSYSLGSGNTIYF	TGTGCCAGCAGCTACTCCCTCGGCTCTGGAAACACCATATATTTT
.	TRBJ2-7	.	TRBV7-2	CASSPNRGGGEQYF	TGTGCCAGCAGCCCTAACAGGGGAGGAGGTGAGCAGTACTTC
.	TRBJ2-1	.	TRBV2	CASSVGRGSEQFF	TGTGCCAGCAGCGTCGGTCGGGGATCTGAGCAGTTCTTC
few	TRBJ2-7	TRBD2	TRBV5-1	CASSLEGTSGRSYEQYF	TGCGCCAGCAGCTTGGAAGGGACTAGCGGGCGCTCCTACGAGCAGTACTTC
.	TRBJ2-3	.	TRBV28	CATSLSPGTDTQYF	TGTGCCACCTCCCTTAGTCCTGGCACAGATACGCAGTATTTT
.	TRBJ1-4	.	TRBV30	CAYEGEYEKLFF	TGTGCCTACGAGGGTGAATATGAAAAACTGTTTTTT
.	TRBJ1-2	.	TRBV14	CASSQEGRSYGYTF	TGTGCCAGCAGCCAAGAAGGAAGGAGCTATGGCTACACCTTC
.	TRBJ2-7	.	TRBV5-1	CASSSQANSYEQYF	TGCGCCAGCAGTTCTCAGGCGAACTCCTACGAGCAGTACTTC
once	TRBJ2-3	.	TRBV29-1	CSVEDRATQYF	TGCAGCGTTGAAGATAGGGCTACGCAGTATTTT
once	TRBJ2-6	.	TRBV30	CAWSVRSGANVLTF	TGTGCCTGGAGTGTACGGTCTGGGGCCAACGTCCTGACTTTC
.	TRBJ1-4	.	TRBV18	CASSNFQQGEYEKLFF	TGTGCCAGCTCTAACTTTCAACAGGGAGAGTACGAAAAACTGTTTTTT
.	TRBJ2-1	TRBD2	TRBV6-1	CASSSGTSGYNEQFF	TGTGCCAGCAGCTCCGGGACTAGCGGATACAATGAGCAGTTCTTC
.	TRBJ2-2	TRBD1	TRBV4-2	CASSQIRPRTGNTGELFF	TGTGCCAGCAGCCAAATCCGCCCGAGGACAGGGAACACCGGGGAGCTGTTTTTT
many	TRBJ2-3	TRBD1	TRBV9	CASSPGTGDTQYF	TGTGCCAGCAGCCCCGGGACAGGAGATACGCAGTATTTT
.	TRBJ2-2	TRBD1	TRBV25-1	CASSESLGRGRDTGELFF	TGTGCCAGCAGTGAATCGCTAGGCAGGGGGCGCGACACCGGGGAGCTGTTTTTT
.	TRBJ2-3	TRBD2	TRBV5-1	CASSSGLAGSTDTQYF	TGCGCCAGCAGCTCGGGACTAGCGGGAAGCACAGATACGCAGTATTTT
.	TRBJ1-4	TRBD1	TRBV5-6	CASSFGTAGEKLFF	TGTGCCAGCAGCTTCGGGACAGCAGGCGAAAAACTGTTTTTT
.	TRBJ2-2	.	TRBV7-2	CASSLLGTGELFF	TGTGCCAGCAGCCTACTCGGCACCGGGGAGCTGTTTTTT
.	TRBJ2-7	TRBD1	TRBV6-5	CASSSRQGYEQYF	TGTGCCAGCAGTTCCCGACAGGGCTACGAGCAGTACTTC
.	TRBJ2-3	.	TRBV12-5	CASGLGVSTDTQYF	TGTGCTAGTGGTTTGGGGGTTAGCACAGATACGCAGTATTTT
.	TRBJ1-2	.	TRBV11-2	CASSLGRGQGGYGYTF	TGTGCCAGCAGCTTAGGGAGAGGGCAGGGAGGCTATGGCTACACCTTC
.	TRBJ2-7	.	TRBV28	CASSSLGALYSYEQYF	TGTGCCAGCAGTTCCCTTGGTGCCCTATACTCCTACGAGCAGTACTTC
.	TRBJ1-2	TRBD1	TRBV5-1	CASRRQGAGDYGYTF	TGCGCCAGCAGGAGACAGGGGGCGGGTGACTATGGCTACACCTTC
once	TRBJ2-5	.	TRBV7-2	CASSLVGGTLETQYF	TGTGCCAGCAGCTTAGTAGGCGGGACTTTGGAGACCCAGTACTTC
.	TRBJ2-5	.	TRBV7-3	CASSLNPGETQYF	TGTGCCAGCAGCTTAAACCCTGGGGAGACCCAGTACTTC
many	TRBJ2-5	.	TRBV30	CAWSVPEGGETQYF	TGTGCCTGGAGTGTACCCGAAGGGGGAGAGACCCAGTACTTC
.	TRBJ2-5	TRBD1	TRBV28	CASSLGRGRLETQYF	TGTGCCAGCAGTTTAGGCAGGGGGCGTTTGGAGACCCAGTACTTC
.	TRBJ2-2	.	TRBV5-1	CASSLSQRNTGELFF	TGCGCCAGCAGCTTGTCTCAGCGGAACACCGGGGAGCTGTTTTTT
.	TRBJ1-5	TRBD1	TRBV7-8	CASSARQGGFHQPQHF	TGTGCCAGCAGCGCAAGACAGGGGGGCTTTCATCAGCCCCAGCATTTT
.	TRBJ1-3	.	TRBV18	CASSPEQGSAFLPFGNTIYF	TGTGCCAGCTCACCAGAACAGGGTTCAGCGTTCTTACCATTCGGAAACACCATATATTTT
.	TRBJ1-1	TRBD1	TRBV6-1	CASSSGTGGKSEAFF	TGTGCCAGCAGTTCGGGGACAGGGGGCAAGTCTGAAGCTTTCTTT
.	TRBJ2-1	.	TRBV9	CASQGGSDEQFF	TGTGCCAGCCAGGGGGGGAGCGATGAGCAGTTCTTC
.	TRBJ2-7	.	TRBV6-5	CASSFFTGFVNEQYF	TGTGCCAGCAGTTTTTTCACGGGGTTTGTCAACGAGCAGTACTTC
.	TRBJ1-5	.	TRBV5-8	CASSFQQGRGNQPQHF	TGTGCCAGCAGCTTCCAACAGGGCCGAGGAAATCAGCCCCAGCATTTT
.	TRBJ2-5	TRBD2	TRBV5-1	CASSSTSVQETQYF	TGCGCCAGCAGCTCGACTAGCGTCCAAGAGACCCAGTACTTC
.	TRBJ2-5	TRBD2	TRBV30	CAWSGTSGQETQYF	TGTGCCTGGAGTGGGACTAGCGGCCAAGAGACCCAGTACTTC
.	TRBJ2-7	.	TRBV6-5	CASSYSTGEYEQYF	TGTGCCAGCAGTTACTCAACCGGGGAGTACGAGCAGTACTTC
.	TRBJ2-5	.	TRBV7-9	CASSLGQQAEYF	TGTGCCAGCAGCTTAGGCCAGCAGGCGGAGTACTTC
few	TRBJ1-1	.	TRBV11-3	CASSRGDTEAFF	TGTGCCAGCAGCCGAGGGGACACTGAAGCTTTCTTT
.	TRBJ1-2	.	TRBV6-6	CASSYGDSDYGYTF	TGTGCCAGCAGTTACGGCGATTCGGACTATGGCTACACCTTC
.	TRBJ2-5	TRBD2	TRBV29-1	CSAAYAGLVGETQYF	TGCAGCGCTGCCTATGCCGGACTAGTCGGGGAGACCCAGTACTTC
.	TRBJ1-2	.	TRBV30	CAWSVPGGGSYGYTF	TGTGCCTGGAGTGTACCGGGGGGAGGGAGCTATGGCTACACCTTC
.	TRBJ1-2	.	TRBV18	CASSPALGRVYGYTF	TGTGCCAGCTCACCCGCCCTTGGACGGGTCTATGGCTACACCTTC
.	TRBJ1-1	.	TRBV25-1	CASSGTDGTEAFF	TGTGCCAGCAGTGGGACGGACGGGACTGAAGCTTTCTTT
.	TRBJ2-3	.	TRBV28	CASSPWETEYTQYF	TGTGCCAGCAGTCCATGGGAGACGGAATATACGCAGTATTTT
.	TRBJ1-5	.	TRBV6-1	CASNGQLNQPQHF	TGTGCCAGCAATGGACAACTCAATCAGCCCCAGCATTTT
.	TRBJ1-1	.	TRBV5-6	CASSLEVSSHTEAFF	TGTGCCAGCAGCTTGGAGGTTTCCAGCCACACTGAAGCTTTCTTT
once	TRBJ2-1	.	TRBV18	CASSGVPRSEQFF	TGTGCCAGCTCGGGAGTCCCACGCTCGGAGCAGTTCTTC
few	TRBJ2-7	TRBD1	TRBV28	CASTSGGTYEQYF	TGTGCCAGCACCTCAGGGGGCACCTACGAGCAGTACTTC
many	TRBJ2-7	TRBD2	TRBV7-3	CASSYKSGTSDYEQYF	TGTGCCAGCAGTTACAAATCCGGGACTAGCGATTACGAGCAGTACTTC
.	TRBJ2-2	.	TRBV11-2	CASRTVRRTNTGELFF	TGTGCCAGCAGAACCGTGAGGCGAACGAACACCGGGGAGCTGTTTTTT